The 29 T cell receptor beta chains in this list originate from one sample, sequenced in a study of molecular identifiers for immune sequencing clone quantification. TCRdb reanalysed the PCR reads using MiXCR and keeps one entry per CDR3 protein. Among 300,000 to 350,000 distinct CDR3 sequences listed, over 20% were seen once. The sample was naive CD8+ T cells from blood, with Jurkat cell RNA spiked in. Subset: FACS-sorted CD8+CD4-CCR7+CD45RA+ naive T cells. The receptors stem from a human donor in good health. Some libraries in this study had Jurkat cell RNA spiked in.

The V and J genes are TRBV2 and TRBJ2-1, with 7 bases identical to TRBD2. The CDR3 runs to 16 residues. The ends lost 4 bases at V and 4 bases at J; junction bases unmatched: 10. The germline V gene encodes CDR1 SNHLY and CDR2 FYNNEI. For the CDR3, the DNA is TGTGCCAGCAGTGTGTTGGCGGGAGTTGCGTACAATGAGCAGTTCTTC. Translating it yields CASSVLAGVAYNEQFF.

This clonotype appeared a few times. DNA for the CDR3: TGCGCCAGCAGCCATGGCGGGGGGGTCGACGAGCAGTACTTC. It encodes CASSHGGGVDEQYF. This sequence joins TRBV4-1 and TRBJ2-7, with 9 positions matching TRBD2. Trimming removed 3 bases from V and 5 bases from J; junction bases left unmatched: 5. Per germline, CDR1 MGHRA and CDR2 YSYEKL. The CDR3 is 14 residues long.

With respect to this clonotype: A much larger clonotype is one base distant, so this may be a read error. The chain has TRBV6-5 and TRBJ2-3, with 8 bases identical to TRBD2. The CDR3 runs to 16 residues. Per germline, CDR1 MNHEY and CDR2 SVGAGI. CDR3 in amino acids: CVSRHSGRSSTDTQYF. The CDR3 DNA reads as TGTGTCAGCAGACACAGCGGGAGATCTAGCACAGATACGCAGTATTTT.

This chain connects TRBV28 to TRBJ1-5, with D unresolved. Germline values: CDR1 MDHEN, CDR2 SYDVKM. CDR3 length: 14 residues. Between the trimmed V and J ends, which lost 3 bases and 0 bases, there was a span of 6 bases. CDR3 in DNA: TGTGCCAGCAGTTTCTTACATAGCAATCAGCCCCAGCATTTT. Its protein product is CASSFLHSNQPQHF.

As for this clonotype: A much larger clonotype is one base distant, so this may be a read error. The CDR3 DNA reads TGTGCCAGCAGTTTATCTCGTAGGAACACTGGAGCTTTCTTT. Its translation: CASSLSRRNTGAFF. The chain is built from TRBV12-3 or TRBV12-4 and TRBJ1-1; D is uncertain. The CDR3 spans 14 residues.

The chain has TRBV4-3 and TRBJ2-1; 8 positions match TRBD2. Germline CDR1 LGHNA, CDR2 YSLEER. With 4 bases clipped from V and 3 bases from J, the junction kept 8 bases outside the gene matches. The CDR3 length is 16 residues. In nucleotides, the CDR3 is TGCGCCAGCAGCCGAGATCGGACTAGCCACTACAATGAGCAGTTCTTC. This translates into CASSRDRTSHYNEQFF.

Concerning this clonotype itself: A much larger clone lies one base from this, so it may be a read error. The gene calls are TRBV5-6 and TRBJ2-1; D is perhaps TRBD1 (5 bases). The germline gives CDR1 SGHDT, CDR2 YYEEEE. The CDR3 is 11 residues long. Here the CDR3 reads CASSRGHEQSF. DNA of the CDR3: TGTGCCAGCAGCAGGGGTCATGAGCAGTCCTTC.

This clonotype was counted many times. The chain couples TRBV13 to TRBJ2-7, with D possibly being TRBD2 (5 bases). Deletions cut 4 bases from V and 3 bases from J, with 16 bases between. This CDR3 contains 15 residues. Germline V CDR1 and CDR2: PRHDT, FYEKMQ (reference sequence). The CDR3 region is CASSSRPDSYYEQYF. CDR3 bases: TGTGCCAGCAGCTCGAGGCCGGACTCCTACTACGAGCAGTACTTC. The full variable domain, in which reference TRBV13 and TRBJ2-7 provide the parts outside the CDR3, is AAGVIQSPRHLIKEKRETATLKCYPIPRHDTVYWYQQGPGQDPQFLISFYEKMQSDKGSIPDRFSAQQFSDYHSELNMSSLELGDSALYFCASSSRPDSYYEQYFGPGTRLTVT.

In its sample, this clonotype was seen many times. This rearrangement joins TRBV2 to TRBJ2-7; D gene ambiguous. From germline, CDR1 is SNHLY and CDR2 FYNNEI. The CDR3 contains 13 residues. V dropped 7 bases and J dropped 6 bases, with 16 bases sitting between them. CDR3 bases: TGTGCCAGCACCCGCCCCCTTGTCGTCGAGCAGTACTTC. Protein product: CASTRPLVVEQYF.

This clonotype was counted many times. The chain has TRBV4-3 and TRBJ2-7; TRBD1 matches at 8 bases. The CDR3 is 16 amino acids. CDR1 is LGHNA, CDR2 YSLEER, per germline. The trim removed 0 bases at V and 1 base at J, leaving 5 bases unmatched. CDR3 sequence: CASSQDVGTGSYEQYF. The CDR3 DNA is TGCGCCAGCAGCCAAGATGTAGGGACAGGATCCTACGAGCAGTACTTC.

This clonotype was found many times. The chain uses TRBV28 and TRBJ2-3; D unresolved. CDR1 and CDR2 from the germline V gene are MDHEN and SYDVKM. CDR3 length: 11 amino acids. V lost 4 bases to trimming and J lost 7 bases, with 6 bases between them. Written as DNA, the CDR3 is TGTGCCAGCAGTTCCTCGTATACGCAGTATTTT. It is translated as CASSSSYTQYF.

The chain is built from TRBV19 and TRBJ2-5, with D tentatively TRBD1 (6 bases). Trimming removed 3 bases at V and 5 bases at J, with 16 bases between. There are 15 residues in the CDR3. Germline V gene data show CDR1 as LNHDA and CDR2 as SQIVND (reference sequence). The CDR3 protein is CASSISGALMETQYF. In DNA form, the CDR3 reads TGTGCCAGTAGTATCTCAGGGGCTCTAATGGAGACCCAGTACTTC.

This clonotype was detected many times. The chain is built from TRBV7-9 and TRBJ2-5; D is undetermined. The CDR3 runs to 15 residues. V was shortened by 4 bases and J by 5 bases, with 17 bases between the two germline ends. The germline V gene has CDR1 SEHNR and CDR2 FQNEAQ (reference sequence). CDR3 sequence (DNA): TGTGCCAGCAGCTCCTTAGTGGGATCTCCTGAGACCCAGTACTTC. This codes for CASSSLVGSPETQYF.

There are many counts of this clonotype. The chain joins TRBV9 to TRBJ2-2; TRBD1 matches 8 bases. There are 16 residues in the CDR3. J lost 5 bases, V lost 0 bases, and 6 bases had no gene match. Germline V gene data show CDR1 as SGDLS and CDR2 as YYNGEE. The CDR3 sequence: CASSVEGQVWTGELFF. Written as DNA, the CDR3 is TGTGCCAGCAGCGTAGAGGGACAGGTTTGGACCGGGGAGCTGTTTTTT.

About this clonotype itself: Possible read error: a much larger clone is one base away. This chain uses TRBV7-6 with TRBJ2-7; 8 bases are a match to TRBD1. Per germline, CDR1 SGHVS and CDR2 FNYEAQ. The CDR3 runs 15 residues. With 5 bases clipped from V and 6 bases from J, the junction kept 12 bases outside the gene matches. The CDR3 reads CASSLGQGRDCEQYF. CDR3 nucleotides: TGTGCCAGCAGCCTCGGACAGGGACGAGACTGCGAGCAGTACTTC.

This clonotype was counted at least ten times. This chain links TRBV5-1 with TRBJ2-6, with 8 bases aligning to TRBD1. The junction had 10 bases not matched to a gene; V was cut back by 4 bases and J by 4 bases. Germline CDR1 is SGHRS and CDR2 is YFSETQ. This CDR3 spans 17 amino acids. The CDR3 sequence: CASSQYPTGDGANVLTF. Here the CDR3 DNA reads TGCGCCAGCAGCCAGTACCCGACAGGGGACGGGGCCAACGTCCTGACTTTC.

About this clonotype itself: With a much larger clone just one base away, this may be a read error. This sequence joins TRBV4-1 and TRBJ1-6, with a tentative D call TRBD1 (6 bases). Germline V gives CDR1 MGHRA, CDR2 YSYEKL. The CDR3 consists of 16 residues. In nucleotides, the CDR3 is TGCGCCAGCAGCGAATCAGGGGTATACGGAGGTTCACCCCCCCACTTT. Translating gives CASSESGVYGGSPPHF.

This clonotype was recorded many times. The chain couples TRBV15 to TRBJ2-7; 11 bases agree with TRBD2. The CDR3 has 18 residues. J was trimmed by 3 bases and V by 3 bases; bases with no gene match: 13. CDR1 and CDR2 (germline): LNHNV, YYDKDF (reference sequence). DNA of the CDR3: TGTGCCACCAGCAGGGCCCGACTAACTAGCGGGGGACACTACGAGCAGTACTTC. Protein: CATSRARLTSGGHYEQYF.

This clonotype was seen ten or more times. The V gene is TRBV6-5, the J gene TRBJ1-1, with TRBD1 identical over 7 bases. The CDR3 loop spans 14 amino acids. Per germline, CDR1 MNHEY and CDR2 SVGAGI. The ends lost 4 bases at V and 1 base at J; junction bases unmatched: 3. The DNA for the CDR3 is TGTGCCAGCAGTTTGGACAGGCCGAACACTGAAGCTTTCTTT. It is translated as CASSLDRPNTEAFF.

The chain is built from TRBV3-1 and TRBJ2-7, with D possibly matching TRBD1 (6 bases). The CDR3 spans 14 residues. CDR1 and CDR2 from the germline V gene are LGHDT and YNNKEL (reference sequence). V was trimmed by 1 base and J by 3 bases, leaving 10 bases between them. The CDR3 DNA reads TGTGCCAGCAGCCAAGGCGTACAGGGCTACGAGCAGTACTTC. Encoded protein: CASSQGVQGYEQYF.

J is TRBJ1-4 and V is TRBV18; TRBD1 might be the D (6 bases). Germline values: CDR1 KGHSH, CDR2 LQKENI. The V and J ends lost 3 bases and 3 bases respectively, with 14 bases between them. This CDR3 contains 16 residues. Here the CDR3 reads CASSPGHPTANEKLFF. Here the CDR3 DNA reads TGTGCCAGCTCACCGGGACATCCCACAGCTAATGAAAAACTGTTTTTT.

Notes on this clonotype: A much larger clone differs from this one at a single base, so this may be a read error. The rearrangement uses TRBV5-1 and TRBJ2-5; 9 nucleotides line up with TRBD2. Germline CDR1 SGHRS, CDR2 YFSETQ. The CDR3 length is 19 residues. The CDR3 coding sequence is TGCGCCAGCAGCTTGACCACCGGGACTAGCAACATAAAACAAGAGACCCGGTACTTC. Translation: CASSLTTGTSNIKQETRYF.

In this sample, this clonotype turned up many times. CDR3 in DNA: TGCAGTGCTAGAGCCCCAAGGGACTCTGGGGCCAACGTCCTGACTTTC. Translation: CSARAPRDSGANVLTF. V gene TRBV20-1 combines with J gene TRBJ2-6; D not resolved. Germline assignment: CDR1 DFQATT and CDR2 SNEGSKA (reference sequence). Between the trimmed V and J ends, which lost 1 base and 0 bases, there was a span of 10 bases. The length of the CDR3 is 16 residues.

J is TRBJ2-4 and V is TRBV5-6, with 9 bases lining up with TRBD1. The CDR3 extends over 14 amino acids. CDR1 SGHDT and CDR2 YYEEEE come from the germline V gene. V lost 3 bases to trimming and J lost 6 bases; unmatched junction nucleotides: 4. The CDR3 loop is CASSWDRAGNIQYF. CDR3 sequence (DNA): TGTGCCAGCAGCTGGGACAGGGCGGGAAACATTCAGTACTTC.

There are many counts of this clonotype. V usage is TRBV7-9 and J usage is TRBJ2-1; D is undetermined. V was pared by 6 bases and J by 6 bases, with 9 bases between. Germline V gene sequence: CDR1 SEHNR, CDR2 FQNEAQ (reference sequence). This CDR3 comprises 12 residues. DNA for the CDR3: TGTGCCAGCAGAGACGGACCCAATGAGCAGTTCTTC. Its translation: CASRDGPNEQFF.

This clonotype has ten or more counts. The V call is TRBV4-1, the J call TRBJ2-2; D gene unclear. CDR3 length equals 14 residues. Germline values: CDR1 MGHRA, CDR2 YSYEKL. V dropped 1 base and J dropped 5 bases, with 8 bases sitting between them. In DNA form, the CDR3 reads TGCGCCAGCAGCCAAGTGCCCTGGACCGGGGAGCTGTTTTTT. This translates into CASSQVPWTGELFF.

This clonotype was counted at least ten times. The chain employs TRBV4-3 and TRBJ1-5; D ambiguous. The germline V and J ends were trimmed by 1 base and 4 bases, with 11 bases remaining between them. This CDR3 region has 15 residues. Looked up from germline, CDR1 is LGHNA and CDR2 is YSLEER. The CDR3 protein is CASSQGRGWNQPQHF. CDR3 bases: TGCGCCAGCAGCCAAGGCCGGGGTTGGAATCAGCCCCAGCATTTT.

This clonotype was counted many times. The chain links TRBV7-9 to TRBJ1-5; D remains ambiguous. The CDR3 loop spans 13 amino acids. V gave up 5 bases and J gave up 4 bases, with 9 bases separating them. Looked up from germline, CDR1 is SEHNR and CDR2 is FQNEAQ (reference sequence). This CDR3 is CASSPGGNQPQHF. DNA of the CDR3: TGTGCCAGCAGCCCTGGAGGTAATCAGCCCCAGCATTTT.

CDR3 nucleotide sequence: TGTGCCAGCAGCTTAGGAAGCCCCACTAGTATTCGGGGCAATGAGCAGTTCTTC. Translation gives CASSLGSPTSIRGNEQFF. The chain uses TRBV13 and TRBJ2-1, with D perhaps matching TRBD2 (5 bases). CDR1 is PRHDT, CDR2 FYEKMQ, per germline (reference sequence). V lost 0 bases, J lost 6 bases, and 21 bases lay in between. The CDR3 is 18 residues long.